This T cell receptor beta chain was found in a study of T cells expressing NK-cell markers. UMI-tagged 5'RACE template switching yielded the TCR beta cDNA. From the 5' RACE reads, TCRdb lists one entry per CDR3 protein and no DNA. In total, the table holds 160,000 or so distinct CDR3 sequences. Germline CDR1 is DFQATT and CDR2 is SNEGSKA (reference sequence). The CDR3 loop spans 13 amino acids. Material: blood T cells: a sorted CD56 or NKG2C T cell subset, CD4+ or CD8+ T cells, or bulk PBMC T cells (not recorded which). This clonotype was obtained from a woman between 18 and 70 years old in good health. This chain connects TRBV20-1 to TRBJ1-2; the TRBD1 assignment by TCRdb is unverifiable without DNA. CDR3: CSASPDPIYGYTF.